Given below is one T cell receptor beta chain in context. Its matching antigen is unknown. TCR beta CDR3 region amplification was performed from RNA transcripts. First-round RT-PCR of the TCR CDR3 relied on the HTBI primer set. TCRdb called the multiplex PCR reads again in MiXCR, with one record for every CDR3 protein. The sample yields roughly 500,000 distinct CDR3 sequences, about 15% seen once. Orbital computed tomography, thyroid ultrasound, serum thyroxine and TRAb, and clinical symptoms together informed the diagnoses. The V end was cut by 5 bases, the J end by 4 bases, with 11 bases between. Germline CDR1 reads DFQATT; CDR2 reads SNEGSKA (reference sequence). The CDR3 has 12 amino acids. The data are from a study of T cells in Graves' hyperthyroidism and ophthalmopathy. Whole-study findings and limits: Patients with ophthalmopathy were separated from those with stable hyperthyroidism by a 13 V-J model. The model predicted ophthalmopathy a median around seven months before onset. Blood also held most thyroid clonotypes expanded beyond 0.001.

The chain joins TRBV20-1 to TRBJ2-5; D unresolved. This clonotype was sampled from a woman aged 25 to 45 with Graves' ophthalmopathy. The specimen sequenced was blood. The CDR3 here is CSAEFYLETQYF. The CDR3 DNA reads as TGCAGTGCTGAGTTCTATTTAGAGACCCAGTACTTC.